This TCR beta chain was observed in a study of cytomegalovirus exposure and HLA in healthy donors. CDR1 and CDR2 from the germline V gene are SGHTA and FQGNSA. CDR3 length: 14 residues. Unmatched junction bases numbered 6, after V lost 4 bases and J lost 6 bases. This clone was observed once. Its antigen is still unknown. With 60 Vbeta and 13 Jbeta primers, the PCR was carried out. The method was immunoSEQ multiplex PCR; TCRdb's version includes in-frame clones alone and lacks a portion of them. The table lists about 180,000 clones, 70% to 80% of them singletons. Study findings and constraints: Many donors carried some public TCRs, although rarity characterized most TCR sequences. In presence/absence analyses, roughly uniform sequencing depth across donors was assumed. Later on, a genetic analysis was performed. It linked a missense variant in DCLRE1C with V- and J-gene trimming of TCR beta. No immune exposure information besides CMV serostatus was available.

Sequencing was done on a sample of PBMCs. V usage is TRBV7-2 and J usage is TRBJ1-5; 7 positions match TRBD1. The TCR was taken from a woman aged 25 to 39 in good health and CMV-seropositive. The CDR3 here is CASSSDRVGQPQHF. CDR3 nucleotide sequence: TGTGCCAGCAGCTCAGACAGGGTAGGTCAGCCCCAGCATTTT.